Given below is one TCR beta chain in context. This table comes from immunoSEQ multiplex PCR, and its TCRdb copy is limited to in-frame clones, with some not included. The sample lists around 40,000 clones, 75% to 90% occurring once. The CDR3 has 18 residues. V dropped 2 bases and J dropped 6; count of bases not matched to a gene: 14. Germline CDR1 and CDR2: MNHEY and SMNVEV (reference sequence). This sample was taken from a study of PD-L1 blockade in urothelial cancer. Study details: About 90% of the roughly 29 patients were men who had bladder-origin urothelial cancer.

The clonotype comes from a man aged 60-69 years with urothelial cancer. Sequences were derived from PBMCs, sampled around atezolizumab (anti-PD-L1) treatment. The V and J genes are TRBV27 and TRBJ2-3; TRBD2 aligns across 10 bases. The CDR3 DNA follows: TGTGCCAGCAGTTTAGGTCCTCCAATAGCGGGAGGCCGGGATACGCAGTATTTT. This sequence encodes CASSLGPPIAGGRDTQYF.